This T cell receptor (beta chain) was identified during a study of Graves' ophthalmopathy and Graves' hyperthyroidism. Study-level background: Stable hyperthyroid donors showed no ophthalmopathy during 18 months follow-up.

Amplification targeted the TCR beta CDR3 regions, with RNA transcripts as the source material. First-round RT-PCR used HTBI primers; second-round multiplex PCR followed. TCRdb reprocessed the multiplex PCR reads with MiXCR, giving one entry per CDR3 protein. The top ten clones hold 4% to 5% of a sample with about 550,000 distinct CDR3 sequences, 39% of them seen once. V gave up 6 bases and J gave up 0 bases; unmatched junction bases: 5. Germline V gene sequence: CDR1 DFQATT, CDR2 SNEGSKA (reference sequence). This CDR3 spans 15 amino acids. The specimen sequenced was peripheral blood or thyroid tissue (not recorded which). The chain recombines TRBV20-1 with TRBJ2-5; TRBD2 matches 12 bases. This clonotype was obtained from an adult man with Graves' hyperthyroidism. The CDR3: CSATRTSGDQETQYF. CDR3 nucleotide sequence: TGCAGTGCCACTAGGACTAGCGGGGACCAAGAGACCCAGTACTTC.